These T cell receptor beta chains were read from a single sample in a study of blood T cell repertoires in COVID-19. The data were produced by immunoSEQ multiplex PCR, yet TCRdb's version contains in-frame clones alone and is incomplete. The sample records 25,000 to 40,000 clones, more than 80% being singletons. Sample: peripheral blood. These receptor sequences come from a human donor in a cohort sampled during active COVID-19. CDR3s include the opening cysteine and the closing phenylalanine or tryptophan. The D gene is left open where the match is weak. A row's size may be missing; if present it is once, few, many or a size class.

CDR3 | DNA | V | D | size | length | J
CASSFKNTEAFF | TGTGCCAGCAGCTTCAAGAACACTGAAGCTTTCTTT | TRBV5-5 | . | . | 12 | TRBJ1-1
CASSVGIAPYEQYF | TGTGCCAGCAGCGTAGGTATAGCTCCCTACGAGCAGTACTTC | TRBV9 | . | . | 14 | TRBJ2-7
CASSLPGGTEAFF | TGTGCCAGCAGCTTACCAGGGGGAACTGAAGCTTTCTTT | TRBV7-8 | TRBD1 | . | 13 | TRBJ1-1
CASSIRVNYGYTF | TGTGCCAGTAGTATACGGGTTAACTATGGCTACACCTTC | TRBV19 | . | . | 13 | TRBJ1-2
CASSPTGNSNQPQHF | TGTGCCAGCAGCCCGACAGGGAATAGCAATCAGCCCCAGCATTTT | TRBV11-2 | TRBD1 | few | 15 | TRBJ1-5
CSVEVAAGNTIYF | TGCAGCGTTGAAGTGGCCGCCGGAAACACCATATATTTT | TRBV29-1 | . | few | 13 | TRBJ1-3
CASSDPTVQPQHF | TGTGCCAGCAGTGACCCGACAGTGCAGCCCCAGCATTTT | TRBV6-1 | . | . | 13 | TRBJ1-5
CASSVDSGPYEQYF | TGTGCCAGCAGCGTAGATAGCGGGCCCTACGAGCAGTACTTC | TRBV9 | TRBD2 | . | 14 | TRBJ2-7
CASSYRQGAWEQYF | TGTGCCAGCAGTTACAGGCAGGGGGCTTGGGAGCAGTACTTC | TRBV6-5 | TRBD1 | . | 14 | TRBJ2-7
CASSLNRVFSPLHF | TGTGCCAGCAGTTTAAACAGGGTTTTTTCACCCCTCCACTTT | TRBV28 | . | . | 14 | TRBJ1-6
CASSPDRVNQPQHF | TGTGCCAGCAGTCCCGACAGGGTCAATCAGCCCCAGCATTTT | TRBV28 | TRBD1 | . | 14 | TRBJ1-5
CASRPGTSITDTQYF | TGTGCCAGCAGGCCCGGGACTAGCATCACAGATACGCAGTATTTT | TRBV6-6 | TRBD2 | . | 15 | TRBJ2-3
CASSFGQPPETQYF | TGCGCCAGCAGCTTTGGACAGCCTCCGGAGACCCAGTACTTC | TRBV5-1 | . | . | 14 | TRBJ2-5
CASSEAPLTGYQPQHF | TGTGCCAGCAGTGAAGCGCCTCTGACAGGGTATCAGCCCCAGCATTTT | TRBV6-1 | TRBD1 | . | 16 | TRBJ1-5
CASSYSSGEIYNEQFF | TGTGCCAGCAGTTACTCCAGCGGGGAAATCTACAATGAGCAGTTCTTC | TRBV6-5 | TRBD2 | . | 16 | TRBJ2-1
CASSIRDTRGYTF | TGTGCCAGCAGTATACGGGACACTAGAGGCTACACCTTC | TRBV6-5 | . | . | 13 | TRBJ1-2
CASSLLRGMNTGELFF | TGTGCCAGCAGCTTACTTCGGGGGATGAACACCGGGGAGCTGTTTTTT | TRBV11-2 | . | once | 16 | TRBJ2-2
CASSIAGFANTGELFF | TGTGCCAGCAGCATCGCAGGATTCGCGAACACCGGGGAGCTGTTTTTT | TRBV9 | . | . | 16 | TRBJ2-2
CASSPSGYHYEQYF | TGTGCCAGCAGCCCGAGTGGTTACCACTACGAGCAGTACTTC | TRBV27 | . | . | 14 | TRBJ2-7
CASTPQQGLGYGYTF | TGTGCCAGCACCCCACAACAGGGGTTAGGCTATGGCTACACCTTC | TRBV27 | TRBD1 | . | 15 | TRBJ1-2
CASSIGQGFRNQPQHF | TGTGCCAGTAGTATAGGGCAGGGGTTCCGCAATCAGCCCCAGCATTTT | TRBV19 | . | few | 16 | TRBJ1-5
CASTNGRRVDEQYF | TGTGCCAGCACCAACGGGAGGCGAGTCGACGAGCAGTACTTC | TRBV28 | TRBD2 | . | 14 | TRBJ2-7
CASSPPGSYEQYF | TGTGCCAGCAGTCCCCCCGGGTCCTACGAGCAGTACTTC | TRBV12-3/TRBV12-4 | . | . | 13 | TRBJ2-7
CAWSVSAGGPETQYF | TGTGCCTGGAGTGTCTCGGCGGGAGGGCCGGAGACCCAGTACTTC | TRBV30 | TRBD2 | once | 15 | TRBJ2-5
CASSEALRGGGNTIYF | TGTGCCAGCAGTGAAGCGCTTCGGGGTGGGGGAAACACCATATATTTT | TRBV6-1 | . | . | 16 | TRBJ1-3
CASSEYEGQGEVGANVLTF | TGTGCCAGCAGTGAATACGAGGGACAGGGGGAGGTTGGGGCCAACGTCCTGACTTTC | TRBV5-6 | TRBD1 | . | 19 | TRBJ2-6
CASILGSNEQFF | TGTGCCAGCATCCTAGGGAGTAATGAGCAGTTCTTC | TRBV2 | . | . | 12 | TRBJ2-1
CASRDTGSGNTIYF | TGTGCCAGCAGGGACACCGGCTCTGGAAACACCATATATTTT | TRBV2 | . | few | 14 | TRBJ1-3
CASSLEAGWGYTF | TGTGCCAGCAGCTTGGAGGCAGGGTGGGGCTACACCTTC | TRBV5-6 | . | . | 13 | TRBJ1-2
CASSVAGGRGTDTQYF | TGTGCCAGCAGCGTAGCTGGGGGGAGAGGCACAGATACGCAGTATTTT | TRBV9 | . | . | 16 | TRBJ2-3
CASSLATGNTGELFF | TGTGCCAGCAGCTTGGCCACAGGGAACACCGGGGAGCTGTTTTTT | TRBV5-4 | . | . | 15 | TRBJ2-2
CSVIQLAYQETQYF | TGCAGCGTCATACAACTAGCGTACCAAGAGACCCAGTACTTC | TRBV29-1 | TRBD2 | . | 14 | TRBJ2-5
CASSSPGSGIYEQYF | TGTGCCAGCAGTTCCCCGGGGAGCGGGATCTACGAGCAGTACTTC | TRBV27 | TRBD2 | . | 15 | TRBJ2-7
CASTQGQGGETQYF | TGCGCCAGCACCCAGGGACAGGGAGGAGAGACCCAGTACTTC | TRBV10-2 | TRBD1 | . | 14 | TRBJ2-5
CASSFDRESYNEQFF | TGTGCCAGCAGCTTCGACAGGGAATCCTACAATGAGCAGTTCTTC | TRBV5-8 | TRBD1 | . | 15 | TRBJ2-1
CASTKLAGTDTQYF | TGTGCCAGCACTAAACTAGCGGGAACAGATACGCAGTATTTT | TRBV2 | TRBD2 | . | 14 | TRBJ2-3
CASSASEVNEQFF | TGTGCCAGTAGTGCTAGCGAGGTAAATGAGCAGTTCTTC | TRBV19 | . | . | 13 | TRBJ2-1
CASSYSLSTKPHEQYF | TGTGCCAGCAGTTACTCCCTGAGCACGAAGCCCCACGAGCAGTACTTC | TRBV6-5 | . | . | 16 | TRBJ2-7
CASSRPGTGGSSYEQYF | TGTGCCAGCAGCCGTCCCGGGACAGGGGGCTCCTCCTACGAGCAGTACTTC | TRBV3-1/TRBV3-2 | TRBD1 | . | 17 | TRBJ2-7
CASSIGGLAPYNEQFF | TGTGCCAGTAGTATAGGGGGACTAGCGCCATACAATGAGCAGTTCTTC | TRBV19 | TRBD2 | . | 16 | TRBJ2-1
CASRGGMTATNYGYTF | TGTGCCAGCAGGGGGGGGATGACAGCTACTAACTATGGCTACACCTTC | TRBV11-3 | . | . | 16 | TRBJ1-2
CAISDFGLVMDEQYF | TGTGCCATCAGTGACTTCGGACTAGTAATGGACGAGCAGTACTTC | TRBV10-3 | TRBD2 | . | 15 | TRBJ2-7
CASGLGQSGNTEAFF | TGTGCTAGTGGTTTGGGCCAGTCAGGGAACACTGAAGCTTTCTTT | TRBV12-5 | . | once | 15 | TRBJ1-1
CASSTGQGNYGYTF | TGTGCCAGCAGCACAGGACAGGGGAACTATGGCTACACCTTC | TRBV7-9 | TRBD1 | . | 14 | TRBJ1-2
CASSLSSDSSPLHF | TGTGCCAGCAGCTTATCATCGGACAGTTCACCCCTCCACTTT | TRBV7-9 | . | . | 14 | TRBJ1-6
CSVERLSGQTNTGELFF | TGCAGCGTTGAACGCCTGTCGGGACAAACGAACACCGGGGAGCTGTTTTTT | TRBV29-1 | . | . | 17 | TRBJ2-2
CASSLLGGAGRPLHF | TGTGCCAGCAGTTTATTAGGGGGCGCGGGTCGACCCCTCCACTTT | TRBV27 | TRBD1 | . | 15 | TRBJ1-6
CASSQVLAANTGELFF | TGTGCCAGCAGCCAAGTACTAGCGGCGAACACCGGGGAGCTGTTTTTT | TRBV3-1/TRBV3-2 | TRBD2 | . | 16 | TRBJ2-2
CASSDRTGGSYNEQFF | TGCGCCAGCAGCGATAGGACAGGGGGTTCCTACAATGAGCAGTTCTTC | TRBV5-1 | TRBD1 | . | 16 | TRBJ2-1
CASRPDRVYGYTF | TGTGCCAGCAGACCTGACAGGGTTTATGGCTACACCTTC | TRBV25-1 | TRBD1 | . | 13 | TRBJ1-2
CASSLQREVSDTQYF | TGTGCCAGCAGCTTGCAGCGGGAGGTCTCAGATACGCAGTATTTT | TRBV5-5 | TRBD2 | . | 15 | TRBJ2-3
CASSIDASGGNQPQHF | TGTGCCAGTAGTATAGATGCTTCAGGGGGGAATCAGCCCCAGCATTTT | TRBV19 | TRBD1 | . | 16 | TRBJ1-5
CASTQVGRELYNEQFF | TGTGCCAGCACCCAAGTGGGCAGGGAACTCTACAATGAGCAGTTCTTC | TRBV13 | . | . | 16 | TRBJ2-1
CASSVGGEDTQYF | TGTGCCAGCAGTGTTGGGGGGGAGGATACGCAGTATTTT | TRBV6-4 | TRBD2 | . | 13 | TRBJ2-3
CASSLVGGSGETQYF | TGTGCCAGCAGCTTAGTGGGGGGATCCGGGGAGACCCAGTACTTC | TRBV11-2 | . | . | 15 | TRBJ2-5
CASSVTSGYEQYF | TGTGCCAGTAGCGTGACTAGCGGCTACGAGCAGTACTTC | TRBV19 | TRBD2 | few | 13 | TRBJ2-7
CASSQEGQGRPYEQYF | TGCGCCAGCAGCCAAGAGGGGCAGGGGCGCCCCTACGAGCAGTACTTC | TRBV4-1 | . | once | 16 | TRBJ2-7
CASSEEMEGAGGYTF | TGCGCCAGCAGTGAAGAGATGGAGGGGGCGGGTGGCTACACCTTC | TRBV10-2 | TRBD1 | few | 15 | TRBJ1-2
CASNVPGQGALGYTF | TGTGCCAGCAATGTCCCGGGACAGGGGGCGCTTGGCTACACCTTC | TRBV28 | TRBD1 | . | 15 | TRBJ1-2
CASSSGTKYEQYF | TGTGCCAGCAGTTCCGGGACAAAATACGAGCAGTACTTC | TRBV6-6 | . | . | 13 | TRBJ2-7